The sequence of this T cell receptor beta chain was determined in a study of T cell changes during pregnancy in multiple sclerosis. Unmatched junction bases numbered 10, after V lost 7 bases and J lost 3 bases. The CDR3 is made up of 15 amino acids. Germline CDR1 reads SQVTM; CDR2 reads ANQGSEA. Only in-frame clones appear in the TCRdb table, and some are missing; sequencing was by immunoSEQ multiplex PCR. The sample records about 24,000 clones, around 85% being singletons. The sequence came from a female donor in good health, enrolled as a control in a pregnancy study. Sequencing used CD8+ T cells from peripheral blood mononuclear cells, obtained in the first trimester of pregnancy. The J gene is TRBJ2-2, the V gene TRBV29-1; the match to TRBD2 covers 8 bases. CDR3 in DNA: TGCAGCGCCCGCCGCGGGGGGAGGGACACCGGGGAGCTGTTTTTT. This codes for CSARRGGRDTGELFF.